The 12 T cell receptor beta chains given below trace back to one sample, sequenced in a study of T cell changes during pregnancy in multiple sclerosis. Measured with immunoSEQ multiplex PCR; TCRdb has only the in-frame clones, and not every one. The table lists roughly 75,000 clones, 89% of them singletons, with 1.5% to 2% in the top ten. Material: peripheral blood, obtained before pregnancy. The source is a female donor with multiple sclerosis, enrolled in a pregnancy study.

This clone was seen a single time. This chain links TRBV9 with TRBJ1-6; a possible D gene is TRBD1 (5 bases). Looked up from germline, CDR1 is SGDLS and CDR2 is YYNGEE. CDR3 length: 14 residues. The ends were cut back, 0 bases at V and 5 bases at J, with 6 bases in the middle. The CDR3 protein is CASSVAGDNSPLHF. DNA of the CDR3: TGTGCCAGCAGCGTAGCGGGGGATAATTCACCCCTCCACTTT.

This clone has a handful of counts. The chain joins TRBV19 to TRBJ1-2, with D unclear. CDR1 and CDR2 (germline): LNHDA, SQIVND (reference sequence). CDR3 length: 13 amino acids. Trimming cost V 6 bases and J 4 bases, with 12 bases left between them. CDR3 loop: CASRPDTSYGYTF. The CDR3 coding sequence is TGTGCCAGTAGACCTGACACTTCCTATGGCTACACCTTC. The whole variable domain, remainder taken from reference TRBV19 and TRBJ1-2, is DGGITQSPKYLFRKEGQNVTLSCEQNLNHDAMYWYRQDPGQGLRLIYYSQIVNDFQKGDIAEGYSVSREKKESFPLTVTSAQKNPTAFYLCASRPDTSYGYTFGSGTRLTVV.

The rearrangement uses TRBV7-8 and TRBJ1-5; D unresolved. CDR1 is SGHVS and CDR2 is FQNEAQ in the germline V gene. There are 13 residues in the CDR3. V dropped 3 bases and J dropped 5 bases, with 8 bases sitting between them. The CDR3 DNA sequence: TGTGCCAGCAGCTTCTCTCGAGATCAGCCCCAGCATTTT. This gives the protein CASSFSRDQPQHF.

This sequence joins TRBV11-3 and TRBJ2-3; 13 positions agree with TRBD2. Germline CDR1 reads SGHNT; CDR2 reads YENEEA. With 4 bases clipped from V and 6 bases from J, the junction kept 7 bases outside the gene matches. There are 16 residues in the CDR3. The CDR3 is CASSSGLAGEADTQYF. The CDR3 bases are TGTGCCAGCAGCTCAGGACTAGCGGGGGAGGCGGATACGCAGTATTTT.

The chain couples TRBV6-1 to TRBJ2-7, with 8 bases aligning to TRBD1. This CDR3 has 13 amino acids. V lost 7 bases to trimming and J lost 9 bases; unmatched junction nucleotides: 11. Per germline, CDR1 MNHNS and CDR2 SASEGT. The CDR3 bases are TGTGCCAGCACCGACAGGGGTTATCGGGGGCAGTACTTC. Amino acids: CASTDRGYRGQYF.

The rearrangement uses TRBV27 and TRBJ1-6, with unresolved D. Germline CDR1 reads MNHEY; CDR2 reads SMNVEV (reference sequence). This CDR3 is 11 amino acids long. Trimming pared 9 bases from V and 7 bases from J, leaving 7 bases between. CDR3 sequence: CARRGNSPLHF. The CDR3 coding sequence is TGTGCCAGAAGAGGGAATTCACCCCTCCACTTT.

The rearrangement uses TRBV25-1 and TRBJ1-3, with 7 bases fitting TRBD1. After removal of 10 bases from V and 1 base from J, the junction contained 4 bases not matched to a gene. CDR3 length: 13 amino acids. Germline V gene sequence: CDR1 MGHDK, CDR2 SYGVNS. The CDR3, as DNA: TGTGCCACCGACAGGGTATCTGGAAACACCATATATTTT. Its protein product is CATDRVSGNTIYF.

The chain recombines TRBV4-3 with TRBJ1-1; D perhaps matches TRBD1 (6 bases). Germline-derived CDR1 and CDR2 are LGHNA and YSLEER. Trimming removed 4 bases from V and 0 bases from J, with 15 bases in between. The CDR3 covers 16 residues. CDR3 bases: TGCGCCAGCAGCCCAGGACAGAAGACATTGAACACTGAAGCTTTCTTT. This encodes CASSPGQKTLNTEAFF.

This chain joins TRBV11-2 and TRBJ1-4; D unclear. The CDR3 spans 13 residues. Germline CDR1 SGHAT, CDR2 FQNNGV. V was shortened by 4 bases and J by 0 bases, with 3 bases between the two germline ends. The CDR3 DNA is TGTGCCAGCAGCTCTGCAACTAATGAAAAACTGTTTTTT. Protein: CASSSATNEKLFF.

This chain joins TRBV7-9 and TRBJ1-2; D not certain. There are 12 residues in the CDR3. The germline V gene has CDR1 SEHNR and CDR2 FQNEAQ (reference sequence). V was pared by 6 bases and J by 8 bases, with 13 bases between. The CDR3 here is CASSLIPGGYTF. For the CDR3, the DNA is TGTGCCAGCAGTTTGATCCCGGGAGGCTACACCTTC. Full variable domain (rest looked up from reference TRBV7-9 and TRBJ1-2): DTGVSQNPRHKITKRGQNVTFRCDPISEHNRLYWYRQTLGQGPEFLTYFQNEAQLEKSRLLSDRFSAERPKGSFSTLEIQRTEQGDSAMYLCASSLIPGGYTFGSGTRLTVV.

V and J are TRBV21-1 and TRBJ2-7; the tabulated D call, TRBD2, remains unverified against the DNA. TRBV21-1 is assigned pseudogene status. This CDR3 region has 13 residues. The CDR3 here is CASSSRGPGEQYF. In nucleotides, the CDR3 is TGTGCCAGCAGCTCGCGGGGGCCGGGGGAGCAGTACTTC.

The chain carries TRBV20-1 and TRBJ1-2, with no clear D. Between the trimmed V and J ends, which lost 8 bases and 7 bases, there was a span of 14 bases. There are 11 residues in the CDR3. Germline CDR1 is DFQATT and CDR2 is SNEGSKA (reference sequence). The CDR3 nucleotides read TGCAGTCCATATGGACTTCCTGGCTACACCTTC. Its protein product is CSPYGLPGYTF.